These 9 T cell receptor beta chains share one sample of origin, sequenced in a study of blood T cell repertoires in COVID-19. Assay: immunoSEQ multiplex PCR; the TCRdb copy retains only in-frame clones and omits some. The repertoire holds about 110,000 clones, around 83% seen once, with 1.3% to 1.5% in the top ten. Sequencing was performed on peripheral blood. All receptors come from a man in his forties with acute or convalescent COVID-19.

The rearrangement joins TRBV7-2 to TRBJ2-5, with 9 bases that match TRBD2. Looked up from germline, CDR1 is SGHTA and CDR2 is FQGNSA. The ends lost 2 bases at V and 3 bases at J; junction bases unmatched: 7. This CDR3 comprises 16 residues. CDR3 region: CASSLLLAGPKETQYF. Written as DNA, the CDR3 is TGTGCCAGCAGCTTACTTCTAGCGGGGCCCAAAGAGACCCAGTACTTC.

The chain has TRBV15 and TRBJ2-1, with a possible D match to TRBD2 (5 bases). Germline-derived CDR1 and CDR2 are LNHNV and YYDKDF (reference sequence). The V gene lost 5 bases and the J gene lost 8 bases, with 16 bases spanning the gap. This CDR3 is 14 amino acids long. CDR3 DNA: TGTGCCACCAGCCCCTTGCGGGCCGCAGATGAGCAGTTCTTC. Residues: CATSPLRAADEQFF.

The V call is TRBV6-6, the J call TRBJ2-1, with 10 nucleotides matching TRBD1. The CDR3 has 12 residues. From germline, CDR1 is MNHNY and CDR2 SVGAGI (reference sequence). Trimming cost V 6 bases and J 12 bases; bases outside gene matches: 5. The CDR3 region is CASSRTGGRQFF. For the CDR3, the DNA is TGTGCCAGCAGCCGGACAGGGGGTAGGCAGTTCTTC.

The chain links TRBV18 to TRBJ1-6, with D possibly being TRBD1 (6 bases). Germline-derived CDR1 and CDR2 are KGHSH and LQKENI. V lost 3 bases to trimming and J lost 9 bases, with 12 bases between them. This CDR3 is 14 amino acids long. Here the CDR3 DNA reads TGTGCCAGCTCACCCCCGACAGGCGGTTCACCCCTCCACTTT. Translated: CASSPPTGGSPLHF.

The V and J genes are TRBV30 and TRBJ1-5; no reliable D call. V lost 4 bases, J lost 5 bases, and 15 bases lay in between. The germline V gene encodes CDR1 GTSNPN and CDR2 SVGIG (reference sequence). The CDR3 covers 14 residues. The chain's CDR3 is CAWNSGRRDQPQHF. The CDR3 coding sequence is TGTGCCTGGAATAGCGGCAGGAGGGATCAGCCCCAGCATTTT.

The chain couples TRBV21-1 to TRBJ2-2; TRBD1 is taken as the D call from the table, unchecked against the DNA. TRBV21-1 is a pseudogene locus. The CDR3 length is 12 residues. The CDR3 is CASRTSTGELFF. CDR3 nucleotides: TGTGCCAGCCGAACATCCACCGGGGAGCTGTTTTTT.

The rearrangement links TRBV6-5 to TRBJ2-7; 9 positions agree with TRBD1. Trimming at V came to 6 bases and at J to 5 bases, leaving 8 bases not matched to a gene. The CDR3 extends over 14 amino acids. The germline CDR1 and CDR2 sequences are MNHEY and SVGAGI. The CDR3 spells CASRGGTGWHEQYF. CDR3 bases: TGTGCCAGCAGGGGGGGGACAGGGTGGCACGAGCAGTACTTC.

This chain uses TRBV3-1 (or the pseudogene TRBV3-2) with TRBJ1-5; 7 bases align to TRBD1. Germline V gives CDR1 LGHDT, CDR2 YNNKEL (reference sequence). This CDR3 spans 15 amino acids. Trimming removed 1 base from V and 7 bases from J; junction bases left unmatched: 7. The CDR3 DNA reads TGTGCCAGCAGCCAAGGCGTCGACAGGGAACAGCCCCAGCATTTT. It encodes CASSQGVDREQPQHF.

The genes are TRBV15 and TRBJ2-1, with 14 bases that match TRBD2. This CDR3 contains 17 residues. Germline CDR1 and CDR2: LNHNV and YYDKDF (reference sequence). After removal of 4 bases from V and 7 bases from J, the junction contained 9 bases not matched to a gene. The DNA of the CDR3 is TGTGCCACCAGCATACATGGGGGACTAGCGGGAGTGAATGAGCAGTTCTTC. Protein product: CATSIHGGLAGVNEQFF.